This TCR beta chain appears in the sequencing data of a study of blood T cells in healthy people across ages. Study-level results: While age rose, TCR beta diversity per million T cells dropped in a roughly linear way.

A J-beta primer mix and a sample-barcoded 5' primer were used in a second PCR of about 7 to 12 cycles. TCRdb used MiXCR to reprocess the 5' RACE reads, holding one entry per CDR3 protein. The sample consists of 1.2 million to 1.5 million distinct CDR3 sequences, approximately 63% of them appearing once. The sample, around 10 milliliters of peripheral blood, was drawn from each donor. Isolated PBMCs totaled at least 6 million in each sample. Per sample, no less than 5 micrograms of total RNA were extracted. About this clonotype itself: Antigen specificity is unknown.

The germline V gene encodes CDR1 DFQATT and CDR2 SNEGSKA (reference sequence). Between the trimmed V and J ends, which lost 1 base and 7 bases, there was a span of 14 bases. The CDR3 consists of 13 residues. This receptor was identified in a man aged 18 to 29 in good health. The material sequenced was blood. V and J are TRBV20-1 and TRBJ2-7; D is possibly TRBD2 (5 bases). CDR3 in DNA: TGCAGTGCTAGAGCAGGACCTCGGGGAGAGCAGTACTTC. Translating it yields CSARAGPRGEQYF.